The subject of this entry is one T cell receptor (beta chain). The data were taken from a study of cytomegalovirus exposure and HLA in healthy donors. Overall study: Some 85 million unique TCRs from HLA-typed donors were held in an early data release.

The CDR3 runs 13 residues. Germline V lookup: CDR1 SGHRS, CDR2 YFSETQ. V lost 6 bases and J lost 6; bases outside the gene matches: 8. Primers included in the PCR were 60 Vbeta and 13 Jbeta primers. Profiling relied on immunoSEQ multiplex PCR, and the TCRdb table lists in-frame clones only, not all of them. Recorded for this sample: about 210,000 clones. The chain couples TRBV5-1 to TRBJ2-7; 8 bases map to TRBD2. This clonotype was obtained from a woman in her 30s in good health and CMV-seropositive. Sequenced sample: PBMCs. The CDR3, as DNA: TGCGCCAGCATCGGAATTAGCGGGATCGAGCAGTACTTC. Its translation is CASIGISGIEQYF.